Included here is one TCR beta chain sequence, with context. The sample originates from a study of blood T cell repertoires in COVID-19. Sequencing used immunoSEQ multiplex PCR; TCRdb keeps in-frame clones, though not all of them. The sample consists of around 230,000 clones, roughly 90% of them appearing once. The CDR3 is 13 amino acids. Trimming pared 4 bases from V and 8 bases from J, leaving 14 bases between. The germline gives CDR1 LGHDT, CDR2 YNNKEL (reference sequence). Sequencing input: PBMCs or T cells enriched from blood (not recorded which). The clonotype comes from a man between 18 and 29 years old with acute COVID-19. J is TRBJ1-1 and V is TRBV3-1 (or the pseudogene TRBV3-2); possibly TRBD1 for D (6 bases). This CDR3 reads CASSPLQGREAFF. CDR3 in DNA: TGTGCCAGCAGCCCACTCCAGGGGCGCGAAGCTTTCTTT.